Each of the 18 T cell receptor beta chains below was sequenced from the same sample in a study of control samples from healthy donors and cancer patients. Data came from immunoSEQ multiplex PCR; TCRdb stores just in-frame clones and leaves some out. The repertoire includes approximately 98,000 clones, approximately 84% of them detected once, and roughly 6.5% sits in the top ten. The sample taken for sequencing was blood. The receptors were gathered from a man younger than 35 in good health.

The J gene is TRBJ2-7, the V gene TRBV28, with D maybe TRBD1 (6 bases). Germline lookup yields CDR1 MDHEN and CDR2 SYDVKM. Trimming pared 6 bases from V and 5 bases from J, leaving 20 bases between. The CDR3 is 15 amino acids. CDR3 DNA: TGTGCCAGCAGCCTAGTGGGGGCTAATTTGAACGAGCAGTACTTC. Amino acids: CASSLVGANLNEQYF. Full variable domain (outside the CDR3, taken from reference TRBV28 and TRBJ2-7): DVKVTQSSRYLVKRTGEKVFLECVQDMDHENMFWYRQDPGLGLRLIYFSYDVKMKEKGDIPEGYSVSREKKERFSLILESASTNQTSMYLCASSLVGANLNEQYFGPGTRLTVT.

The CDR3 region is CASSEGVTGGKETQYF. CDR3 DNA: TGTGCCAGCAGTGAAGGGGTAACAGGGGGGAAAGAGACCCAGTACTTC. The J gene is TRBJ2-5, the V gene TRBV25-1, with 8 nucleotides matching TRBD1. Trimming took 2 bases from V and 3 from J; bases not matched to a gene: 8. The CDR3 has 16 amino acids. CDR1 MGHDK and CDR2 SYGVNS come from the germline V gene.

This clone was seen a few times. This sequence joins TRBV5-8 and TRBJ1-3; TRBD1 matches 7 bases. CDR3 size: 17 residues. V dropped 2 bases and J dropped 0; count of bases not matched to a gene: 8. Per the germline V gene, CDR1 is SGHTS and CDR2 is YDEGEE. Written as DNA, the CDR3 is TGTGCCAGCAGCTTTTCCGGGACAGTCAGCTCTGGAAACACCATATATTTT. This codes for CASSFSGTVSSGNTIYF.

The gene calls are TRBV6-2 or TRBV6-3 and TRBJ1-1; D may be TRBD1 (6 bases). The CDR3 totals 17 residues. Germline V gene lookup returns CDR1 MNHEY and CDR2 SVGEGT. V was clipped by 5 bases and J by 2 bases, with 21 bases between them. The CDR3 bases are TGTGCCAGCAGTAAACCAAACTACAGAGGGGGTAACACTGAAGCTTTCTTT. The encoded protein is CASSKPNYRGGNTEAFF.

This clone was detected once. The gene calls are TRBV9 and TRBJ2-7; D is undetermined. Germline CDR1 and CDR2: SGDLS and YYNGEE. The ends were cut back, 7 bases at V and 3 bases at J, with 8 bases in the middle. This CDR3 has 11 amino acids. The DNA for the CDR3 is TGTGCCAGCTACCGGTGCTACGAGCAGTACGTC. Its protein is CASYRCYEQYV.

The V gene is TRBV27, the J gene TRBJ2-1; 7 bases agree with TRBD1. CDR3 length: 20 amino acids. Germline V gene sequence: CDR1 MNHEY, CDR2 SMNVEV (reference sequence). J was trimmed by 0 bases and V by 3 bases; bases with no gene match: 17. CDR3 nucleotides: TGTGCCAGCAGTTTGGGGTCGTGGAAAAGGGGGCTGTTCTCCTACAATGAGCAGTTCTTC. Its protein product is CASSLGSWKRGLFSYNEQFF.

V usage is TRBV25-1 and J usage is TRBJ2-7; 9 bases match TRBD1. The CDR3 sequence is 11 residues long. Germline loops: CDR1 MGHDK, CDR2 SYGVNS. V was clipped by 7 bases and J by 11 bases; unmatched bases: 6. CDR3 nucleotide sequence: TGTGCCAGCAAATTTTGGGACAGGGAGTACTTC. Protein sequence: CASKFWDREYF.

This sequence joins TRBV30 and TRBJ2-5; 11 nucleotides line up with TRBD2. The J segment lost 5 bases and the V segment lost 1 base, leaving 6 bases of the junction unmatched. The CDR3 contains 15 residues. Germline V gene lookup returns CDR1 GTSNPN and CDR2 SVGIG (reference sequence). Here the CDR3 reads CAWSALAGGRETQYF. The DNA of the CDR3 is TGTGCCTGGAGTGCATTAGCGGGGGGGAGGGAGACCCAGTACTTC.

The gene calls are TRBV5-1 and TRBJ2-6; 7 bases are a match to TRBD1. V lost 4 bases and J lost 1; bases outside the gene matches: 11. Germline loops: CDR1 SGHRS, CDR2 YFSETQ. This CDR3 has 18 amino acids. The CDR3 DNA reads as TGCGCCAGCAGCGGATGGACAGGAATAAATTCTGGGGCCAACGTCCTGACTTTC. This gives the protein CASSGWTGINSGANVLTF.

V and J are TRBV28 and TRBJ2-3, with TRBD2 matching over 11 bases. This CDR3 is 13 amino acids long. The germline V gene has CDR1 MDHEN and CDR2 SYDVKM. J lost 9 bases, V lost 3 bases, and 2 bases had no gene match. CDR3 in amino acids: CASSFWTSGTQYF. CDR3 bases: TGTGCCAGCAGTTTCTGGACTAGCGGGACGCAGTATTTT.

In its sample, this clone was seen a few times. This sequence joins TRBV7-8 and TRBJ2-5; 13 bases are shared with TRBD2. Germline trimming cut 4 bases from V and 1 base from J; bases unmatched to any gene: 3. Germline V gene lookup returns CDR1 SGHVS and CDR2 FQNEAQ. The CDR3 loop spans 16 amino acids. For the CDR3, the DNA is TGTGCCAGCAGCTCGGGACTAGCGGGGTCCCAAGAGACCCAGTACTTC. This codes for CASSSGLAGSQETQYF.

V gene TRBV19 combines with J gene TRBJ1-6; D gene uncertain. Germline CDR1 reads LNHDA; CDR2 reads SQIVND (reference sequence). V dropped 5 bases and J dropped 6 bases, with 14 bases sitting between them. The CDR3 is made up of 15 amino acids. CDR3 coding DNA: TGTGCCAGTAGTGGCGGGAGAATTTCTAATTCACCCCTCCACTTT. Translated: CASSGGRISNSPLHF.

The CDR3 nucleotides are TGTGCCAGCAGCGTAGCAGAAGGGGGCCGAGATACGCAGTATTTT. It yields the protein CASSVAEGGRDTQYF. The V and J genes are TRBV9 and TRBJ2-3; 7 bases are a match to TRBD1. Trimming cost V 0 bases and J 5 bases; bases outside gene matches: 6. Per germline, CDR1 SGDLS and CDR2 YYNGEE. The CDR3 has 15 residues.

The CDR3 sequence: CASSLGAAPSTDTQYF. CDR3 coding DNA: TGTGCCAGCAGCTTAGGGGCGGCCCCTAGCACAGATACGCAGTATTTT. This chain uses TRBV7-9 with TRBJ2-3, with D hard to call. The length of the CDR3 is 16 residues. Deletions cut 1 base from V and 0 bases from J, with 11 bases between. Germline lookup yields CDR1 SEHNR and CDR2 FQNEAQ (reference sequence).

This sequence joins TRBV5-5 and TRBJ1-2; no firm D call. Trimming left V 3 bases short and J 4 bases short, with 22 bases between. This CDR3 has 17 residues. Germline values: CDR1 SGHKS, CDR2 YYEKEE (reference sequence). Here the CDR3 reads CASSSLTREGEGYGYTF. CDR3 bases: TGTGCCAGCAGCTCCCTTACCCGAGAGGGAGAGGGCTATGGCTACACCTTC.

The rearrangement uses TRBV4-2 and TRBJ1-2, with 9 nucleotides matching TRBD1. Germline CDR1 and CDR2: LGHNA and YNFKEQ. The V segment lost 2 bases and the J segment 8 bases; nucleotides outside the gene matches: 9. The CDR3 length is 15 residues. The CDR3 nucleotides read TGTGCCAGCAGCCAATCGGGACAGGGAAAAGGGGGCTACACCTTC. Translated: CASSQSGQGKGGYTF.

The chain carries TRBV9 and TRBJ2-1; D is possibly TRBD1 (6 bases). CDR1 and CDR2 (germline): SGDLS, YYNGEE. The CDR3 is made up of 15 amino acids. V shed 0 bases and J shed 7 bases, with 14 bases lying between them. The CDR3 nucleotides read TGTGCCAGCAGCGTAGGAGGTGCAGGGGTGAATGAGCAGTTCTTC. Translation gives CASSVGGAGVNEQFF.

The chain carries TRBV7-8 and TRBJ1-2; D unresolved. This CDR3 region has 13 residues. V was clipped by 4 bases and J by 8 bases, with 14 bases between them. In germline, CDR1 is SGHVS, CDR2 FQNEAQ. Here the CDR3 reads CASSSASVGGYTF. The CDR3 bases are TGTGCCAGCAGCTCGGCAAGTGTCGGCGGCTACACCTTC.